The clone carrying this TCR beta chain was seen more than once but under ten times. Its matching antigen is unknown. Per the germline V gene, CDR1 is MDHEN and CDR2 is SYDVKM. This CDR3 has 19 residues. The V gene end was trimmed by 4 bases and the J gene end by 1 base; junction bases not matched to a gene: 16. Some clones are missing from TCRdb's copy, which holds only in-frame ones; the method was immunoSEQ multiplex PCR. The top ten hold approximately 1.5% of the sample, which has 84,000 or so clones, nearly 90% seen once. The data were taken from a study of T cell responses to AZD1222 COVID-19 vaccine. Study-level results: Just a handful of AZD1222 recipients tested seropositive at baseline.

The chain is built from TRBV28 and TRBJ2-1; 7 bases map to TRBD1. The sample was peripheral blood, taken on day 0 of AZD1222 vaccination. The clonotype was recovered from an adult in good health. Here the CDR3 reads CASSSAPSHRGRSYNEQFF. The CDR3, as DNA: TGTGCCAGCAGTTCCGCGCCCTCACACAGGGGAAGGTCCTACAATGAGCAGTTCTTC.